Below, 25 T cell receptor beta chains from the same sample are listed, as sequenced in a study of T-cell reconstitution after alpha-beta-depleted transplantation in children. The TCRbeta library incorporated unique molecular identifiers. Via MiXCR, TCRdb re-called the PCR reads, giving one row per CDR3 protein. The data show about 350,000 distinct CDR3 sequences, 13% seen once. Specimen: PBMCs, collected from the stem cell graft. These receptors were collected from a human donor who donated a stem cell graft to a child with Fanconi anemia.

This clonotype was picked up a small number of times. V usage is TRBV6-5 and J usage is TRBJ1-2; possibly TRBD1 for D (5 bases). Germline V lookup: CDR1 MNHEY, CDR2 SVGAGI. The CDR3 runs 13 residues. V dropped 2 bases and J dropped 8 bases, with 12 bases sitting between them. CDR3 region: CASSYEGARGYTF. In nucleotides, the CDR3 is TGTGCCAGCAGTTACGAAGGGGCTCGGGGCTACACCTTC.

The rearrangement uses TRBV10-3 and TRBJ2-1; 10 nucleotides line up with TRBD2. The CDR3 has 12 residues. In germline, CDR1 is ENHRY, CDR2 SYGVKD. Germline trimming cut 8 bases from V and 6 bases from J; bases unmatched to any gene: 1. The CDR3: CAILAGANEQFF. In nucleotides, the CDR3 is TGTGCCATCCTAGCGGGAGCCAATGAGCAGTTCTTC.

This clonotype has at least ten counts. The chain uses TRBV18 and TRBJ2-5; TRBD1 might be the D (5 bases). V lost 3 bases and J lost 3, with 11 bases in between. The CDR3 has 14 amino acids. CDR1 and CDR2 from the germline V gene are KGHSH and LQKENI. DNA of the CDR3: TGTGCCAGCTCACCGATAGGGGAAGAAGAGACCCAGTACTTC. Its protein is CASSPIGEEETQYF.

The chain carries TRBV5-1 and TRBJ1-1; the D gene is possibly TRBD1 (6 bases). This CDR3 is 12 amino acids long. Germline-derived CDR1 and CDR2 are SGHRS and YFSETQ. With 10 bases removed from V and 3 bases from J, the gap between germline ends came to 13 bases. CDR3 sequence (DNA): TGCGCCTCTCAGGACAGCCACACTGAAGCTTTCTTT. Amino acids: CASQDSHTEAFF.

There are a few counts of this clonotype. The chain carries TRBV11-2 and TRBJ2-5, with TRBD1 as a possible D gene (6 bases). The germline V and J ends were trimmed by 0 bases and 5 bases, with 19 bases remaining between them. CDR3 length: 17 amino acids. Germline-derived CDR1 and CDR2 are SGHAT and FQNNGV. The DNA for the CDR3 is TGTGCCAGCAGCTTAGATACCCCTGCGACAGGTTTGGAGACCCAGTACTTC. Translating it yields CASSLDTPATGLETQYF.

This clonotype has only a few counts. This rearrangement joins TRBV18 to TRBJ1-6; no clear D gene. V was cut by 3 bases and J by 10 bases, with 13 bases left in between. The CDR3 extends over 14 amino acids. The germline V gene has CDR1 KGHSH and CDR2 LQKENI. As DNA, the CDR3 is TGTGCCAGCTCACCCTCCGGGAAGAGCTCACCCCTCCACTTT. As protein: CASSPSGKSSPLHF.

This clonotype was counted between two and nine times. The CDR3 DNA follows: TGTGCCAGCAGCCTCTCTTTGTTGGGGGACAACGGATGGGATGGCTACACCTTC. As protein: CASSLSLLGDNGWDGYTF. The chain employs TRBV3-1 and TRBJ1-2; perhaps TRBD1 as D (6 bases). The CDR3 has 18 residues. Germline loops: CDR1 LGHDT, CDR2 YNNKEL (reference sequence). V was trimmed by 4 bases and J by 6 bases, leaving 27 bases between them.

This clonotype was seen many times. The chain couples TRBV5-6 to TRBJ1-2, with D tentatively TRBD1 (5 bases). Trimming removed 4 bases from V and 7 bases from J, with 20 bases in between. The CDR3 extends over 15 amino acids. Germline loops: CDR1 SGHDT, CDR2 YYEEEE. Here the CDR3 DNA reads TGTGCCAGCAGCCCGCAGGGACCGGGACTCGGTGGCTACACCTTC. This translates into CASSPQGPGLGGYTF.

This chain uses TRBV5-1 with TRBJ2-7; 8 nucleotides line up with TRBD1. The CDR3 is 15 residues long. The germline V gene has CDR1 SGHRS and CDR2 YFSETQ. The trim removed 4 bases at V and 3 bases at J, leaving 9 bases unmatched. The CDR3 DNA sequence: TGCGCCAGCAGCAAAGGACAGGGTCTGGGCTACGAGCAGTACTTC. Residues: CASSKGQGLGYEQYF.

This clonotype showed up many times. V usage is TRBV2 and J usage is TRBJ1-1; tentatively, D is TRBD1 (6 bases). Trimming took off 5 bases at V and 7 bases at J, with 11 bases between the two ends. Per germline, CDR1 SNHLY and CDR2 FYNNEI. CDR3 length: 12 residues. For the CDR3, the DNA is TGTGCCAGCAGTTCAACAGGGATTGAAGCTTTCTTT. Protein: CASSSTGIEAFF.

This clonotype was observed many times. The genes are TRBV9 and TRBJ2-1, with a tentative D call TRBD2 (6 bases). This CDR3 region has 13 residues. Germline CDR1 SGDLS, CDR2 YYNGEE. Trimming pared 0 bases from V and 7 bases from J, leaving 8 bases between. CDR3 coding DNA: TGTGCCAGCAGCGTAGGAGGAGGGAATGAGCAGTTCTTC. Protein product: CASSVGGGNEQFF.

This clonotype has just a few counts. This chain links TRBV9 with TRBJ1-3, with D possibly matching TRBD1 (5 bases). CDR3 length: 15 residues. V shed 4 bases and J shed 2 bases, with 13 bases lying between them. The germline gives CDR1 SGDLS, CDR2 YYNGEE. CDR3 amino acids: CASSPQGNTGNTIYF. The DNA for the CDR3 is TGTGCCAGCAGCCCCCAGGGAAATACTGGAAACACCATATATTTT.

The chain is built from TRBV6-1 and TRBJ1-5; D is uncertain. The ends were cut back, 6 bases at V and 6 bases at J, with 15 bases in the middle. Germline CDR1 and CDR2: MNHNS and SASEGT. This CDR3 region has 14 residues. In DNA form, the CDR3 reads TGTGCCAGCAGCCCAGCCCAGGTGGCTCAGCCCCAGCATTTT. Its protein product is CASSPAQVAQPQHF.

The V and J genes are TRBV5-1 and TRBJ2-1; 10 bases line up with TRBD2. The CDR3 loop spans 16 amino acids. CDR1 is SGHRS and CDR2 is YFSETQ in the germline V gene. V lost 4 bases to trimming and J lost 6 bases; unmatched junction nucleotides: 10. For the CDR3, the DNA is TGCGCCAGCAGCGACCGAGCGGGGGGGCGATCCAATGAGCAGTTCTTC. Translation: CASSDRAGGRSNEQFF.

The chain employs TRBV2 and TRBJ2-2; D is ambiguous. Germline values: CDR1 SNHLY, CDR2 FYNNEI. Deletions cut 4 bases from V and 4 bases from J, with 7 bases between. The length of the CDR3 is 13 residues. This CDR3 reads CASSVGSTGELFF. As DNA, the CDR3 is TGTGCCAGCAGTGTTGGGTCCACCGGGGAGCTGTTTTTT.

The chain combines TRBV20-1 with TRBJ2-3; perhaps TRBD2 as D (6 bases). CDR3 length: 11 amino acids. In germline, CDR1 is DFQATT, CDR2 SNEGSKA (reference sequence). V was shortened by 4 bases and J by 12 bases, with 14 bases between the two germline ends. CDR3 loop: CSANRDFRQYF. The CDR3 DNA is TGCAGTGCTAACCGGGACTTCAGACAGTATTTT.

This clonotype has ten or more counts. The chain links TRBV5-1 to TRBJ1-2; 7 nucleotides match TRBD1. Germline-derived CDR1 and CDR2 are SGHRS and YFSETQ. Losses at the gene ends were 4 bases for V and 7 bases for J; bases not matched to a gene: 10. The CDR3 has 14 residues. CDR3: CASSQGTAQLGYTF. CDR3 sequence (DNA): TGCGCCAGCAGCCAGGGGACAGCCCAACTTGGCTACACCTTC.

This clonotype was found a few times. J is TRBJ2-6 and V is TRBV3-1, with TRBD2 matching 8 bases. Germline CDR1 LGHDT, CDR2 YNNKEL (reference sequence). The V gene end was trimmed by 2 bases and the J gene end by 0 bases; junction bases not matched to a gene: 6. The CDR3 is 18 residues long. This chain's CDR3 is CASSQIAGPFSGANVLTF. The CDR3 region has the DNA TGTGCCAGCAGCCAAATAGCGGGGCCATTCTCTGGGGCCAACGTCCTGACTTTC.

The rearrangement uses TRBV4-3 and TRBJ2-3, with TRBD2 matching 8 bases. V lost 4 bases, J lost 3 bases, and 12 bases stayed unmatched. The CDR3 covers 17 residues. Germline V gives CDR1 LGHNA, CDR2 YSLEER. The CDR3 region has the DNA TGCGCCAGCAGCCCAGGTCCCGGGGGGGAGGGAACAGATACGCAGTATTTT. Translation: CASSPGPGGEGTDTQYF.

Ten or more counts support this clonotype. The chain recombines TRBV28 with TRBJ1-1; D is possibly TRBD1 (5 bases). V lost 11 bases and J lost 6, with 19 bases in between. The CDR3 runs to 13 residues. Germline V CDR1 and CDR2: MDHEN, SYDVKM. The CDR3 here is CAGGGPNNPEAFF. The CDR3 DNA sequence: TGTGCCGGCGGGGGACCCAACAATCCTGAAGCTTTCTTT.

V usage is TRBV10-3 and J usage is TRBJ2-7; a possible D gene is TRBD2 (6 bases). Germline loops: CDR1 ENHRY, CDR2 SYGVKD. CDR3 length: 13 amino acids. Trimming stripped 0 bases from V and 6 bases from J, with 9 bases between. CDR3 coding DNA: TGTGCCATCAGTGAGTCTGGGGGGAGCGAGCAGTACGTC. The encoded protein is CAISESGGSEQYV.

The J gene is TRBJ2-1, the V gene TRBV6-5; 8 nucleotides agree with TRBD2. The CDR3 runs to 15 residues. Germline CDR1 and CDR2: MNHEY and SVGAGI. V lost 2 bases and J lost 4; bases outside the gene matches: 4. Written as DNA, the CDR3 is TGTGCCAGCAGTTACGGTAGCGGGAAATACAATGAGCAGTTCTTC. Its protein product is CASSYGSGKYNEQFF.

J is TRBJ2-2 and V is TRBV27; the D is unclear. The CDR3 contains 16 residues. V was cut by 6 bases and J by 0 bases, with 14 bases left in between. CDR1 and CDR2 from the germline V gene are MNHEY and SMNVEV (reference sequence). CDR3 bases: TGTGCCAGCAGCCAACGTGCGTTCGCGAACACCGGGGAGCTGTTTTTT. Encoded protein: CASSQRAFANTGELFF.

This clonotype was seen more than once but under ten times. The CDR3 is CASSSTSGGSGTGELFF. The DNA of the CDR3 is TGTGCCAGCAGCTCGACTAGCGGGGGATCAGGCACCGGGGAGCTGTTTTTT. The chain uses TRBV6-1 and TRBJ2-2, with 12 bases identical to TRBD2. After removal of 6 bases from V and 4 bases from J, the junction contained 9 bases not matched to a gene. Germline-derived CDR1 and CDR2 are MNHNS and SASEGT. This CDR3 has 17 amino acids.

The table lists this clonotype with many counts. The V and J genes are TRBV4-2 and TRBJ1-5; D unresolved. Per the germline V gene, CDR1 is LGHNA and CDR2 is YNFKEQ. The V end lost 0 bases, the J end lost 4 bases, and 13 bases lay between the germline ends. CDR3 length: 16 residues. In nucleotides, the CDR3 is TGTGCCAGCAGCCAAGAGTCGGGCAGATCAAATCAGCCCCAGCATTTT. Its translation: CASSQESGRSNQPQHF.